This TCR beta chain is drawn from a study of T cell responses to AZD1222 COVID-19 vaccine. Sequencing used immunoSEQ multiplex PCR; TCRdb keeps in-frame clones, though not all of them. The sample has some 150,000 clones, approximately 95% seen once. Worth noting for this clone: Its cognate antigen is unknown.

Study-wide findings and caveats: Among spike-specific TCRs, nearly half reportedly target unmutated variant regions.

The CDR3 has 14 residues. Germline V gene lookup returns CDR1 SGHNT and CDR2 YYREEE (reference sequence). Trimming removed 0 bases at V and 1 base at J, with 7 bases between. This clonotype originated in an adult in good health. Specimen: peripheral blood, collected on day 0 of AZD1222 vaccination. V and J are TRBV5-4 and TRBJ1-1, with D hard to call. The CDR3 DNA reads as TGTGCCAGCAGCTTGGGGTCCAGGAACACTGAAGCTTTCTTT. Its translation is CASSLGSRNTEAFF.